The 9 T cell receptor beta chains presented below share a single source sample, sequenced in a study of cytomegalovirus exposure and HLA in healthy donors. The PCR contained 60 Vbeta and 13 Jbeta primers. Here immunoSEQ multiplex PCR was the method, and the copy in TCRdb shows in-frame clones only, minus some. The table records about 160,000 clones, roughly 76% of them present only once. The sample was PBMCs. Receptor source: a human donor in good health.

V gene TRBV18 combines with J gene TRBJ1-5, with D unclear. Per the germline V gene, CDR1 is KGHSH and CDR2 is LQKENI. The CDR3 runs 15 residues. With 2 bases removed from V and 7 bases from J, the gap between germline ends came to 15 bases. CDR3: CASSPAAGKEQPQHF. DNA for the CDR3: TGTGCCAGCTCACCAGCGGCGGGGAAGGAGCAGCCCCAGCATTTT.

J is TRBJ1-2 and V is TRBV21-1; TRBD1, the table's D call, was not compared with the DNA. TRBV21-1 is designated a pseudogene. This CDR3 contains 16 residues. CDR3 in amino acids: CASSPTDSDKIYGYTF. For the CDR3, the DNA is TGTGCCAGCAGCCCGACAGACTCGGATAAAATCTATGGCTACACCTTC.

The chain links TRBV11-3 to TRBJ2-3; 8 bases line up with TRBD1. With V trimmed by 7 bases and J by 1 base, 7 bases remained unmatched. Germline CDR1 SGHNT, CDR2 YENEEA. The CDR3 spans 15 residues. The CDR3 bases are TGTGCCAGCACCAGAGACAGGGGAGGCACAGATACGCAGTATTTT. It translates to CASTRDRGGTDTQYF.

In DNA, the CDR3 is TGTGCCAGCAGCTTAGGACAGGGTTGGTGGGAGCTGTTTTTT. It is translated as CASSLGQGWWELFF. The gene calls are TRBV11-2 and TRBJ2-2; 7 nucleotides align to TRBD1. V was clipped by 1 base and J by 9 bases; unmatched bases: 5. CDR3 length: 14 residues. Germline assignment: CDR1 SGHAT and CDR2 FQNNGV.

This clone came up a few times. The chain employs TRBV5-4 and TRBJ2-7; 10 bases agree with TRBD2. This CDR3 spans 16 amino acids. Germline CDR1 is SGHNT and CDR2 is YYREEE (reference sequence). The trim removed 4 bases at V and 4 bases at J, leaving 11 bases unmatched. This CDR3 is CASSRGGLTSGYEQYF. CDR3 nucleotide sequence: TGTGCCAGCAGCCGTGGGGGTTTGACTAGCGGGTACGAGCAGTACTTC. The complete variable domain, with remaining parts taken from reference TRBV5-4 and TRBJ2-7, reads ETGVTQSPTHLIKTRGQQVTLRCSSQSGHNTVSWYQQALGQGPQFIFQYYREEENGRGNFPPRFSGLQFPNYSSELNVNALELDDSALYLCASSRGGLTSGYEQYFGPGTRLTVT.

This rearrangement joins TRBV7-7 to TRBJ2-3; 9 bases are a match to TRBD1. Trimming removed 4 bases from V and 4 bases from J; junction bases left unmatched: 3. There are 14 residues in the CDR3. Germline CDR1 SSHAT, CDR2 FNYEAQ (reference sequence). This CDR3 is CASSSGQGADTQYF. The CDR3, as DNA: TGTGCCAGCAGCTCGGGACAGGGCGCAGATACGCAGTATTTT.

This clone turned up a few times. This sequence joins TRBV5-1 and TRBJ1-4; the D gene is possibly TRBD1 (6 bases). Germline V gives CDR1 SGHRS, CDR2 YFSETQ. This CDR3 contains 15 residues. V was clipped by 7 bases and J by 5 bases, with 18 bases between them. The CDR3, as DNA: TGCGCCAGCGCCTTGGGGGCAGGGAGGAATGAAAAACTGTTTTTT. Protein product: CASALGAGRNEKLFF.

This clone was observed a few times. CDR3 protein: CASSDGGQSWNTEAFF. The CDR3 bases are TGTGCCAGCAGCGACGGGGGACAGTCCTGGAACACTGAAGCTTTCTTT. This chain uses TRBV5-4 with TRBJ1-1, with 7 nucleotides matching TRBD1. Germline V gives CDR1 SGHNT, CDR2 YYREEE (reference sequence). J lost 1 base, V lost 4 bases, and 10 bases had no gene match. The CDR3 spans 16 residues.

The V call is TRBV7-3, the J call TRBJ2-7; D not certain. V gave up 1 base and J gave up 1 base, with 5 bases separating them. In germline, CDR1 is SGHTA, CDR2 FQGTGA. The CDR3 loop spans 13 amino acids. CDR3 protein: CASSLSGSYEQYF. CDR3 in DNA: TGTGCCAGCAGCTTAAGCGGTTCCTACGAGCAGTACTTC.